Presented here are 30 T cell receptor beta chains from one specimen sequenced in a study of STAT5B mutations in CD4+ large granular lymphocyte leukemia. Assay: immunoSEQ multiplex PCR; the TCRdb copy retains only in-frame clones and omits some. The table has under 35,000 clones, less than 90% seen once. The sequenced material came from CD4+ T cells from blood buffy coats. All receptors come from a human donor in good health.

The chain couples TRBV7-3 to TRBJ2-1; 7 bases are a match to TRBD2. Germline-derived CDR1 and CDR2 are SGHTA and FQGTGA. The CDR3 loop spans 14 amino acids. J gave up 6 bases and V 0 bases, and 2 bases lay outside the gene matches. The CDR3 reads CASSLTGEGNEQFF. CDR3 nucleotide sequence: TGTGCCAGCAGCTTAACGGGGGAGGGCAATGAGCAGTTCTTC.

The rearrangement joins TRBV4-1 to TRBJ2-1; 9 bases align to TRBD1. Germline trimming cut 0 bases from V and 2 bases from J; bases unmatched to any gene: 8. The germline gives CDR1 MGHRA, CDR2 YSYEKL. The CDR3 is 18 amino acids. CDR3 sequence reads: CASSQERVRQGAYNEQFF. As DNA, the CDR3 is TGCGCCAGCAGCCAAGAAAGGGTAAGACAGGGGGCCTACAATGAGCAGTTCTTC.

The chain carries TRBV5-1 and TRBJ2-1; D call uncertain. V dropped 1 base and J dropped 8 bases, with 13 bases sitting between them. CDR1 is SGHRS, CDR2 YFSETQ, per germline. CDR3 length: 14 amino acids. CDR3 sequence: CASSLPAPVDEQFF. The CDR3, as DNA: TGCGCCAGCAGCTTGCCAGCGCCGGTGGATGAGCAGTTCTTC.

The V call is TRBV7-3, the J call TRBJ2-7; no reliable D call. This CDR3 is 14 amino acids long. Germline CDR1 is SGHTA and CDR2 is FQGTGA. Deletions cut 8 bases from V and 6 bases from J, with 20 bases between. CDR3: CASYRKDWPSEQYF. DNA for the CDR3: TGTGCCAGCTACCGAAAAGATTGGCCCAGCGAGCAGTACTTC.

J is TRBJ1-2 and V is TRBV28; tentatively, D is TRBD1 (6 bases). Trimming took 2 bases from V and 1 from J, leaving 8 bases between them. In germline, CDR1 is MDHEN, CDR2 SYDVKM. The CDR3 sequence is 14 residues long. The CDR3 here is CASSLTGYNYGYTF. In nucleotides, the CDR3 is TGTGCCAGCAGTTTAACAGGGTATAACTATGGCTACACCTTC.

This chain connects TRBV27 to TRBJ2-7; D possibly corresponds to TRBD2 (6 bases). Trimming cost V 2 bases and J 5 bases, with 10 bases left between them. Per germline, CDR1 MNHEY and CDR2 SMNVEV (reference sequence). There are 13 residues in the CDR3. The CDR3 DNA follows: TGTGCCAGCAGTTTACGGGGGTTGGACGAGCAGTACTTC. It translates to CASSLRGLDEQYF.

The chain links TRBV27 to TRBJ2-7, with D uncertain. Germline assignment: CDR1 MNHEY and CDR2 SMNVEV (reference sequence). The CDR3 extends over 14 amino acids. The V end lost 4 bases, the J end lost 7 bases, and 17 bases lay between the germline ends. The CDR3 region is CASSSLTFLGEQYF. In nucleotides, the CDR3 is TGTGCCAGCAGTTCGCTGACCTTTCTTGGAGAGCAGTACTTC.

This sequence joins TRBV18 and TRBJ2-2, with 12 nucleotides matching TRBD2. After removal of 0 bases from V and 5 bases from J, the junction contained 4 bases not matched to a gene. CDR1 is KGHSH, CDR2 LQKENI, per germline. The CDR3 contains 17 residues. DNA for the CDR3: TGTGCCAGCTCACCACCGACTAGCGGGAGTAGGACCGGGGAGCTGTTTTTT. As protein: CASSPPTSGSRTGELFF.

V gene TRBV7-9 combines with J gene TRBJ2-1; TRBD2 is a possible D gene (5 bases). The CDR3 is made up of 14 amino acids. The V gene lost 3 bases and the J gene lost 12 bases, with 18 bases spanning the gap. Germline assignment: CDR1 SEHNR and CDR2 FQNEAQ (reference sequence). The CDR3 loop is CASSFDPGKMGQFF. CDR3 bases: TGTGCCAGCAGCTTTGACCCCGGGAAAATGGGGCAGTTCTTC.

This clone was detected once. The V and J genes are TRBV14 and TRBJ2-7; 11 nucleotides line up with TRBD2. Trimming at V came to 0 bases and at J to 9 bases, leaving 7 bases not matched to a gene. The CDR3 is 15 amino acids. The germline CDR1 and CDR2 sequences are SGHDN and FVKESK. The CDR3 spells CASSQELAGGVGQYF. The CDR3 DNA is TGTGCCAGCAGCCAAGAGCTAGCGGGAGGAGTCGGGCAGTACTTC.

The chain links TRBV7-2 to TRBJ2-1, with D perhaps TRBD1 (6 bases). Trimming stripped 4 bases from V and 9 bases from J, with 10 bases between. The CDR3 totals 12 residues. Germline CDR1 reads SGHTA; CDR2 reads FQGNSA. CDR3: CASSSDRPEQFF. The CDR3 DNA follows: TGTGCCAGCAGCTCGGACAGACCTGAGCAGTTCTTC. The entire variable domain, with the rest obtained from reference TRBV7-2 and TRBJ2-1, is as follows: GAGVSQSPSNKVTEKGKDVELRCDPISGHTALYWYRQSLGQGLEFLIYFQGNSAPDKSGLPSDRFSAERTGGSVSTLTIQRTQQEDSAVYLCASSSDRPEQFFGPGTRLTVL.

This chain uses TRBV14 with TRBJ1-2; 8 bases line up with TRBD1. This CDR3 has 14 residues. CDR1 is SGHDN and CDR2 is FVKESK in the germline V gene. Trimming took 4 bases from V and 4 from J; bases not matched to a gene: 5. In DNA form, the CDR3 reads TGTGCCAGCAGCCTTCTGACAGGGGCCTATGGCTACACCTTC. Residues: CASSLLTGAYGYTF.

The J gene is TRBJ2-2, the V gene TRBV5-1, with a weak D call TRBD1 (6 bases). CDR1 and CDR2 (germline): SGHRS, YFSETQ. The length of the CDR3 is 15 residues. The ends were cut back, 6 bases at V and 2 bases at J, with 14 bases in the middle. The DNA of the CDR3 is TGCGCCAGCACGATGGGGGCGGCTAACACCGGGGAGCTGTTTTTT. This encodes CASTMGAANTGELFF.

This rearrangement joins TRBV6-5 to TRBJ2-2, with 7 bases aligning to TRBD1. V dropped 2 bases and J dropped 6; count of bases not matched to a gene: 6. CDR1 MNHEY and CDR2 SVGAGI come from the germline V gene. The CDR3 has 15 residues. CDR3 sequence: CASSYRGRVSGELFF. The CDR3 nucleotides are TGTGCCAGCAGTTACAGGGGGCGCGTCTCCGGGGAGCTGTTTTTT.

This chain uses TRBV2 with TRBJ2-1; no reliable D call. V was shortened by 8 bases and J by 1 base, with 12 bases between the two germline ends. The V gene's germline CDR1 is SNHLY and CDR2 FYNNEI. The CDR3 is made up of 14 amino acids. CDR3 sequence: CASLGVLSYNEQFF. The CDR3 nucleotides are TGTGCCAGCCTCGGAGTTCTGTCCTACAATGAGCAGTTCTTC.

The rearrangement uses TRBV9 and TRBJ2-1; perhaps TRBD1 as D (5 bases). The CDR3 totals 15 residues. The germline CDR1 and CDR2 sequences are SGDLS and YYNGEE. V was cut by 0 bases and J by 7 bases, with 14 bases left in between. The CDR3 bases are TGTGCCAGCAGCGTAGCGGAAGGGGTGGGGAATGAGCAGTTCTTC. Translated, it gives CASSVAEGVGNEQFF.

The chain has TRBV11-2 and TRBJ1-2; tentatively, D is TRBD1 (6 bases). V lost 7 bases, J lost 10 bases, and 19 bases lay in between. The CDR3 sequence is 13 residues long. Germline V CDR1 and CDR2: SGHAT, FQNNGV. CDR3 nucleotides: TGTGCCAGCATCCAGGGGCAAGTGGGCACCTACACCTTC. Residues: CASIQGQVGTYTF.

The chain joins TRBV11-3 to TRBJ2-1; 7 bases agree with TRBD2. This CDR3 contains 13 residues. Losses at the gene ends were 2 bases for V and 5 bases for J; bases not matched to a gene: 0. Germline CDR1 SGHNT, CDR2 YENEEA. The CDR3 sequence: CASSLLADNEQFF. CDR3 nucleotide sequence: TGTGCCAGCAGCTTACTAGCGGACAATGAGCAGTTCTTC.

The CDR3 here is CASSFGGGRAANTGELFF. The CDR3 coding sequence is TGTGCCAGCAGCTTCGGTGGCGGGAGGGCCGCGAACACCGGGGAGCTGTTTTTT. This chain links TRBV5-4 with TRBJ2-2; the match to TRBD2 covers 9 bases. Looked up from germline, CDR1 is SGHNT and CDR2 is YYREEE (reference sequence). The CDR3 spans 18 residues. With 2 bases clipped from V and 0 bases from J, the junction kept 8 bases outside the gene matches. Based on the CDR3 plus reference TRBV5-4 and TRBJ2-2, the full variable domain is ETGVTQSPTHLIKTRGQQVTLRCSSQSGHNTVSWYQQALGQGPQFIFQYYREEENGRGNFPPRFSGLQFPNYSSELNVNALELDDSALYLCASSFGGGRAANTGELFFGEGSRLTVL.

The J gene is TRBJ1-2, the V gene TRBV2; D call uncertain. There are 13 residues in the CDR3. Germline V gene data show CDR1 as SNHLY and CDR2 as FYNNEI. V was shortened by 2 bases and J by 7 bases, with 11 bases between the two germline ends. CDR3 sequence (DNA): TGTGCCAGCAGTGAATTCTTGGGATTTGGCTACACCTTC. Its protein is CASSEFLGFGYTF.

The rearrangement joins TRBV7-9 to TRBJ2-7; D gene unclear. With 5 bases removed from V and 3 bases from J, the gap between germline ends came to 14 bases. Germline CDR1 SEHNR, CDR2 FQNEAQ (reference sequence). This CDR3 has 14 amino acids. This CDR3 reads CASSPGGSYYEQYF. CDR3 bases: TGTGCCAGCAGCCCAGGTGGTTCCTACTACGAGCAGTACTTC.

The chain uses TRBV5-8 and TRBJ1-2; D might be TRBD1 (6 bases). The CDR3 consists of 15 residues. The germline gives CDR1 SGHTS, CDR2 YDEGEE. The V end was cut by 3 bases, the J end by 0 bases, with 12 bases between. DNA of the CDR3: TGTGCCAGCAGCTGGAGGGGGGCTTCTAACTATGGCTACACCTTC. This encodes CASSWRGASNYGYTF.

This chain links TRBV4-1 with TRBJ2-5; D gene unclear. Germline loops: CDR1 MGHRA, CDR2 YSYEKL. The CDR3 runs 16 residues. V lost 1 base, J lost 0 bases, and 12 bases lay in between. DNA for the CDR3: TGCGCCAGCAGCCAAGGAGTATTGGGGTACCAAGAGACCCAGTACTTC. This encodes CASSQGVLGYQETQYF.

This clone came up once. This sequence joins TRBV28 and TRBJ1-4; a possible D gene is TRBD1 (6 bases). This CDR3 is 12 amino acids long. Trimming pared 7 bases from V and 8 bases from J, leaving 11 bases between. Germline V CDR1 and CDR2: MDHEN, SYDVKM. The CDR3 nucleotides read TGTGCCAGCAAGGGGGTTGGAGAAAAACTGTTTTTT. Translated: CASKGVGEKLFF.

V usage is TRBV15 and J usage is TRBJ2-3; TRBD2 matches 9 bases. This CDR3 comprises 16 residues. Germline V gene sequence: CDR1 LNHNV, CDR2 YYDKDF (reference sequence). V gave up 4 bases and J gave up 6 bases; unmatched junction bases: 11. CDR3 sequence: CATSTDRAGGKDTQYF. DNA for the CDR3: TGTGCCACCAGCACCGACAGAGCGGGAGGAAAGGATACGCAGTATTTT.

V usage is TRBV18 and J usage is TRBJ2-7; D unclear. V was clipped by 2 bases and J by 5 bases, with 10 bases between them. Germline V gene sequence: CDR1 KGHSH, CDR2 LQKENI. The CDR3 is 13 residues long. In DNA, the CDR3 is TGTGCCAGCTCACCAGAGGAAGGGAACGAGCAGTACTTC. Protein sequence: CASSPEEGNEQYF.

The chain is built from TRBV18 and TRBJ1-2; 7 bases align to TRBD1. Losses at the gene ends were 3 bases for V and 4 bases for J; bases not matched to a gene: 5. There are 14 residues in the CDR3. Germline values: CDR1 KGHSH, CDR2 LQKENI. The CDR3 loop is CASSPGTEPYGYTF. CDR3 sequence (DNA): TGTGCCAGCTCACCCGGGACAGAACCCTATGGCTACACCTTC.

J is TRBJ2-1 and V is TRBV27, with unresolved D. The CDR3 is 16 amino acids. The V gene lost 7 bases and the J gene lost 0 bases, with 16 bases spanning the gap. Germline CDR1 reads MNHEY; CDR2 reads SMNVEV (reference sequence). CDR3 sequence reads: CASTRVGMGSYNEQFF. The CDR3 coding sequence is TGTGCCAGCACAAGGGTTGGGATGGGCTCCTACAATGAGCAGTTCTTC.

J is TRBJ2-7 and V is TRBV6-5; possible D gene TRBD2, 5 bases. The CDR3 runs to 12 residues. V dropped 6 bases and J dropped 7 bases, with 13 bases sitting between them. Germline V gene data show CDR1 as MNHEY and CDR2 as SVGAGI. The CDR3 DNA reads as TGTGCCAGCAGCCCGGAGGTGGATGAGCAGTACTTC. It translates to CASSPEVDEQYF.

The V and J genes are TRBV19 and TRBJ2-1; 14 positions agree with TRBD2. The CDR3 spans 15 residues. Trimming cost V 5 bases and J 8 bases; bases outside gene matches: 5. CDR1 and CDR2 from the germline V gene are LNHDA and SQIVND (reference sequence). CDR3 nucleotides: TGTGCCAGTAGTGAAGGACTAGCGGGAGGAGATGAGCAGTTCTTC. Its protein product is CASSEGLAGGDEQFF.